The 21 T cell receptor beta chains below were found in one sample sequenced in a study of T cell repertoires in cytomegalovirus infection. Each CDR3 protein gets one entry after TCRdb re-called the reads with MiXCR. The table records about 140,000 distinct CDR3 sequences, roughly 6% of them present only once. The sample comprised PBMCs. All receptors come from a human donor in good health (CMV status not recorded). Some clones in this sample may be carry-over from other donors' samples.

This clonotype was observed a handful of times. This chain uses TRBV20-1 with TRBJ2-7; possibly TRBD2 for D (6 bases). Germline CDR1 reads DFQATT; CDR2 reads SNEGSKA (reference sequence). V was clipped by 1 base and J by 4 bases, with 17 bases between them. The CDR3 has 15 residues. CDR3 sequence: CSARGSRGGIYEQYF. For the CDR3, the DNA is TGCAGTGCTAGAGGTAGCCGCGGCGGGATATACGAGCAGTACTTC.

This clonotype was detected a few times. This chain links TRBV29-1 with TRBJ1-2, with D possibly TRBD1 on 5 matching bases. Germline V lookup: CDR1 SQVTM, CDR2 ANQGSEA. The CDR3 is 11 residues long. Deletions cut 6 bases from V and 12 bases from J, with 17 bases between. The CDR3 DNA is TGCAGCGTGGAAAGGGGTATTAGTCACACCTTC. Protein: CSVERGISHTF.

This clonotype was counted many times. This sequence joins TRBV7-9 and TRBJ1-5, with D unresolved. Trimming took 5 bases from V and 7 from J, leaving 12 bases between them. Germline values: CDR1 SEHNR, CDR2 FQNEAQ (reference sequence). The CDR3 has 13 amino acids. CDR3 in DNA: TGTGCCAGCAGCCACGGTGAAAACCAGCCCCAGCATTTT. Its protein product is CASSHGENQPQHF.

This clonotype occurred many times. J is TRBJ2-3 and V is TRBV7-9; D might be TRBD2 (7 bases). Germline CDR1 SEHNR, CDR2 FQNEAQ (reference sequence). The CDR3 sequence is 15 residues long. Trimming took 5 bases from V and 4 from J, leaving 16 bases between them. The CDR3 here is CASSLEGGAADTQYF. CDR3 in DNA: TGTGCCAGCAGCCTAGAGGGGGGGGCTGCAGATACGCAGTATTTT.

The sample holds a few counts of this clonotype. The J gene is TRBJ1-1, the V gene TRBV19; TRBD1 agrees at 7 bases. The germline gives CDR1 LNHDA, CDR2 SQIVND (reference sequence). V lost 5 bases and J lost 0; bases outside the gene matches: 9. The CDR3 contains 16 residues. CDR3 sequence reads: CASSSQTGALNTEAFF. The CDR3 region has the DNA TGTGCCAGTAGTTCTCAAACAGGGGCCCTGAACACTGAAGCTTTCTTT.

This clonotype was detected many times. This chain joins TRBV7-2 and TRBJ2-3; a possible D gene is TRBD2 (5 bases). The CDR3 contains 15 residues. The V gene's germline CDR1 is SGHTA and CDR2 FQGNSA. With 5 bases removed from V and 0 bases from J, the gap between germline ends came to 12 bases. The CDR3 DNA sequence: TGTGCCAGCAGCGAGCGGTGGGGTAGCACAGATACGCAGTATTTT. Amino acid sequence: CASSERWGSTDTQYF.

The chain uses TRBV7-4 and TRBJ2-7; TRBD2 matches 7 bases. Trimming at V came to 8 bases and at J to 1 base, leaving 11 bases not matched to a gene. The CDR3 totals 15 residues. CDR1 SGHVT and CDR2 SQSDAQ come from the germline V gene. DNA for the CDR3: TGTGCCAGCGCTTCTGTGGGGGGGGGATCCTACGAGCAGTACTTC. It specifies CASASVGGGSYEQYF. The full variable domain, rest sourced from reference TRBV7-4 and TRBJ2-7, is GAGVSQSPRYKVAKRGRDVALRCDSISGHVTLYWYRQTLGQGSEVLTYSQSDAQRDKSGRPSGRFSAERPERSVSTLKIQRTEQGDSAVYLCASASVGGGSYEQYFGPGTRLTVT.

This clonotype has a count of ten or more. The V gene is TRBV24-1, the J gene TRBJ2-3, with D possibly being TRBD1 or TRBD2 (5 bases each). Per germline, CDR1 KGHDR and CDR2 SFDVKD. With 4 bases removed from V and 1 base from J, the gap between germline ends came to 11 bases. The CDR3 totals 15 residues. The CDR3 DNA reads TGTGCCACCAGTGAATCGGGGCCCGGCACAGATACGCAGTATTTT. Encoded protein: CATSESGPGTDTQYF.

The chain has TRBV12-3 or TRBV12-4 and TRBJ2-5; 8 positions match TRBD1. Germline trimming cut 6 bases from V and 9 bases from J; bases unmatched to any gene: 12. The CDR3 totals 14 residues. The CDR3 loop reads CASSPGQAPRAQYF. The CDR3 DNA reads TGTGCCAGCAGCCCGGGACAGGCCCCTCGGGCCCAGTACTTC.

This clonotype was counted at least ten times. V gene TRBV7-9 combines with J gene TRBJ2-1, with 10 bases fitting TRBD2. The V segment lost 5 bases and the J segment 6 bases; nucleotides outside the gene matches: 16. This CDR3 spans 18 amino acids. CDR1 is SEHNR, CDR2 FQNEAQ, per germline (reference sequence). CDR3 protein: CASSPPQGVAGGGNEQFF. CDR3 coding DNA: TGTGCCAGCAGCCCTCCACAAGGGGTAGCGGGGGGTGGCAATGAGCAGTTCTTC.

This sequence joins TRBV15 and TRBJ1-2, with TRBD1 as a possible D gene (5 bases). Germline V gene sequence: CDR1 LNHNV, CDR2 YYDKDF (reference sequence). The V end was cut by 1 base, the J end by 3 bases, with 9 bases between. This CDR3 is 14 amino acids long. The CDR3 nucleotides are TGTGCCACCAGCAGAGGCGGGACGGACTATGGCTACACCTTC. Its translation: CATSRGGTDYGYTF. The full variable domain, completed using reference TRBV15 and TRBJ1-2, is DAMVIQNPRYQVTQFGKPVTLSCSQTLNHNVMYWYQQKSSQAPKLLFHYYDKDFNNEADTPDNFQSRRPNTSFCFLDIRSPGLGDTAMYLCATSRGGTDYGYTFGSGTRLTVV.

This clonotype was observed a few times. The rearrangement links TRBV4-1 to TRBJ1-4; D perhaps matches TRBD1 (5 bases). CDR3 length equals 13 residues. The V end was cut by 1 base, the J end by 8 bases, with 8 bases between. Germline CDR1 is MGHRA and CDR2 is YSYEKL. The CDR3 is CASSQAWGEKLFF. In nucleotides, the CDR3 is TGCGCCAGCAGCCAAGCTTGGGGGGAAAAACTGTTTTTT.

Ten or more counts support this clonotype. The chain joins TRBV18 to TRBJ2-7, with D hard to call. V lost 0 bases and J lost 2, with 8 bases in between. The germline V gene has CDR1 KGHSH and CDR2 LQKENI. CDR3 length: 14 residues. The CDR3 DNA sequence: TGTGCCAGCTCACCACCGGGCAGGACCTACGAGCAGTACTTC. Protein: CASSPPGRTYEQYF.

In the case of this clonotype: It may be a read error: a sequence one base away is much more abundant. CDR3 sequence (DNA): TGTGACAGCATGCCCTCCACTGAAGCTTTCTTT. This gives the protein CDSMPSTEAFF. The chain links TRBV7-9 to TRBJ1-1, with D unclear. The germline gives CDR1 SEHNR, CDR2 FQNEAQ (reference sequence). The CDR3 is 11 residues long.

The chain carries TRBV20-1 and TRBJ2-3, with TRBD1 identical over 8 bases. V gave up 5 bases and J gave up 5 bases; unmatched junction bases: 12. The CDR3 extends over 15 amino acids. CDR1 and CDR2 (germline): DFQATT, SNEGSKA (reference sequence). In DNA, the CDR3 is TGCAGTGCTTCCCCGACAGGGGCGATGATAGATACGCAGTATTTT. The encoded protein is CSASPTGAMIDTQYF.

This clonotype was found many times. This rearrangement joins TRBV7-2 to TRBJ2-5, with D perhaps matching TRBD2 (7 bases). Trimming left V 1 base short and J 4 bases short, with 16 bases between. The CDR3 covers 16 residues. The germline V gene has CDR1 SGHTA and CDR2 FQGNSA. The CDR3 region has the DNA TGTGCCAGCAGCTTAGTCGTAGGGGGGGGCAGAGAGACCCAGTACTTC. Translating it yields CASSLVVGGGRETQYF. The full variable domain, in which reference TRBV7-2 and TRBJ2-5 provide the parts outside the CDR3, is GAGVSQSPSNKVTEKGKDVELRCDPISGHTALYWYRQSLGQGLEFLIYFQGNSAPDKSGLPSDRFSAERTGGSVSTLTIQRTQQEDSAVYLCASSLVVGGGRETQYFGPGTRLLVL.

This clonotype has ten or more counts. The V gene is TRBV11-2, the J gene TRBJ2-1; TRBD2 agrees at 8 bases. V was clipped by 1 base and J by 4 bases; unmatched bases: 6. The CDR3 runs to 16 residues. The germline CDR1 and CDR2 sequences are SGHAT and FQNNGV. The CDR3 reads CASSLGAGGPYNEQFF. CDR3 nucleotide sequence: TGTGCCAGCAGCTTAGGGGCGGGGGGCCCTTACAATGAGCAGTTCTTC.

This clonotype was counted many times. The chain couples TRBV7-2 to TRBJ1-1; no clear D. Trimming took off 5 bases at V and 11 bases at J, with 18 bases between the two ends. The CDR3 spans 13 residues. The V gene's germline CDR1 is SGHTA and CDR2 FQGNSA. CDR3 in amino acids: CASSPGSALGAFF. In DNA, the CDR3 is TGTGCCAGCAGCCCCGGTTCAGCCCTTGGGGCTTTCTTT.

The table lists this clonotype with many counts. The chain carries TRBV12-3 or TRBV12-4 and TRBJ2-1; 8 bases line up with TRBD2. The CDR3 consists of 13 residues. V shed 2 bases and J 15 bases; nucleotides not matched to a gene: 9. The CDR3 loop is CASSLPPGTSLFF. The CDR3 bases are TGTGCCAGCAGTTTACCGCCCGGGACTAGTCTGTTCTTC.

There are many counts of this clonotype. The gene calls are TRBV12-3 or TRBV12-4 and TRBJ1-6; 10 bases line up with TRBD1. The CDR3 loop spans 14 amino acids. With 3 bases clipped from V and 9 bases from J, the junction kept 2 bases outside the gene matches. CDR3 coding DNA: TGTGCCAGCAGTTTCAGGGACAGGGGTTCACCCCTCCACTTT. Residues: CASSFRDRGSPLHF.

For this clonotype: This may arise from a read error, as a much more abundant clone is one base away. The chain combines TRBV28 with TRBJ1-3; D is undetermined. This CDR3 is 14 amino acids long. Germline CDR1 MDHEN, CDR2 SYDVKM. The germline V and J ends were trimmed by 8 bases and 2 bases, with 13 bases remaining between them. The CDR3 loop is CASGSQTAGNTIYF. The DNA for the CDR3 is TGTGCCAGCGGATCTCAGACGGCTGGAAACACCATATATTTT.